This T cell receptor beta chain was recorded in a study of T cells in Graves' hyperthyroidism and ophthalmopathy (dated by TCRdb to the late 2010s). Looking at the study overall: Peripheral blood samples were taken at the time of initial diagnosis, prior to any treatment. In about 6 Graves' hyperthyroidism patients, the study also compared T-cell repertoires from thyroid tissue with T-cell repertoires from blood. The paper describes TCR Vbeta CDR3 sequencing of 140 or so peripheral blood samples, made up of around 41 ophthalmopathy patients, over 70 hyperthyroidism patients and some 17 progressor patients. After blood sampling, hyperthyroidism patients were treated with methimazole at a starting dose of 30 mg daily, and ophthalmopathy patients were treated with high-dose intravenous methylprednisolone. TCR V-J signatures able to tell the groups apart were searched for in a discovery cohort of some 97 patients, of whom under 45 had Graves' ophthalmopathy and around 56 had stable Graves' hyperthyroidism. For training and testing, the 100 or so patients in the discovery cohort were randomly divided in a 7:3 ratio. Prospective prediction of ophthalmopathy was tested in an independent validation cohort consisting of 18 hyperthyroidism patients and around 17 patients who later progressed to ophthalmopathy. General findings and caveats noted by the study authors: Sample size was not statistically predetermined, and blinding of investigators to group allocation was not performed. Ophthalmopathy was separated from stable hyperthyroidism by a 13 V-J signature model, with 85% to 90% sensitivity and about 84% specificity obtained in cross-validation and 80%/75% obtained in testing. Blood samples also contained most of the expanded thyroid clonotypes (frequency above 0.001), which suggests that blood repertoires may reflect thyroid immune responses. In validation, progression to ophthalmopathy was predicted by the model with about 70% sensitivity and 72.22% specificity, a median of approximately 6.5 months before onset.

The TCR beta CDR3 regions were amplified from RNA transcripts. A first-round RT-PCR of the TCR CDR3 used the HTBI primer set with the Qiagen OneStep RT-PCR kit. Libraries were constructed in a second round of multiplex PCR, after which size selection and purification were carried out. Sequencing of the libraries was done on an Illumina HiSeq2000 using paired-end 100 bp reads. From the authors' description of their analysis: Raw data were processed with SOAPnuke, discarding reads with adapters, uncalled bases, mean Phred below 15, or no exact constant-primer or identifier match. COPE v1.2.5 was used to merge the high-quality paired reads, and each unique nucleotide sequence was defined as a clonotype. Clonotypes were aligned to IMGT TRBV, TRBD and TRBJ reference segments using MiTCR v1.1. The analysis included only V-J combinations with a frequency above 0.0001, which together covered over 98% of the repertoires. A TCS score was defined as the ratio of F50 (clonal expansion) to E x V (chaos), with BLOSUM62-based TCRdist applied between CDR3 peptides within each V-J. Welch's t-statistics and random forest reduced around 550 V-J features to about 13, which were used in a naive Bayes classifier (R e1071). TCRdb reprocessing: public reads trimmed at Q25 with fastp, clones called with MiXCR, in-frame beta chains kept. All rows with the same CDR3 protein become a single entry with the most common DNA and genes. TCRdb assigned the V and J calls; the authors' analysis was not used. This sample holds under 550,000 distinct CDR3 sequences; just under 20% were observed only once. The top ten clones comprise approximately 48% of the sample.

A remark on this clonotype: Its binding antigen is unknown. Base qualities are not provided; no much larger clone lies one nucleotide away.

The CDR3 has 17 amino acids, counting the end cysteine and phenylalanine. This entry keeps only the CDR3 DNA: 51 bases, framed from base 1. The junction shows trimming of 0 bases on V and 12 bases on J, and the gene matches do not reach 16 bases of it. The germline V gene encodes CDR1 LGHNA and CDR2 YNFKEQ. Ophthalmopathy patients had moderately to severely active disease, with a Clinical Activity Score of 3 or more, a NOSPECS grade of 4 or more, and a disease duration of less than 3 months. Any patient with an uncontrolled infection, another autoimmune disease, pregnancy or lactation was excluded. Diagnoses were based on clinical symptoms, serum thyroxine and TRAb, thyroid ultrasound and orbital computed tomography. PBMCs were separated from roughly 9.6 ml of fresh peripheral blood using Ficoll-Paque density gradient centrifugation. Trizol reagent was used to extract total RNA, and RNA quality was then checked on an Agilent 2100 Bioanalyzer.

The TCR comes from a man aged 40-49 years with Graves' ophthalmopathy. Recombination linked TRBV4-2 to TRBJ2-1, and 8 bases in between align with TRBD2. Sequencing used blood. CDR3 loop: CASSQDRRTSYTVGQFF. The nucleotides read TGTGCCAGCAGCCAAGATAGAAGGACTAGCTATACCGTCGGGCAGTTCTTC.